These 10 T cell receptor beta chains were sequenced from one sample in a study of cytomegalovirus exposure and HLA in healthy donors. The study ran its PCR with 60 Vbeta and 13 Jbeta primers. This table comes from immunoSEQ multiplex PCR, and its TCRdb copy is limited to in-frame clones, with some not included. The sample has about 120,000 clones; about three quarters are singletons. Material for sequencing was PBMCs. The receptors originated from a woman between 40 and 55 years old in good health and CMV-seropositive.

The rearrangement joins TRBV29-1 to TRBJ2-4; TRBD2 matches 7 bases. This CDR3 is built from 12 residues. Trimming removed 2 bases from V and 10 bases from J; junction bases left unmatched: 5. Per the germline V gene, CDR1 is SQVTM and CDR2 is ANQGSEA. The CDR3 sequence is CSVEQGGLIQYF. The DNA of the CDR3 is TGCAGCGTTGAACAGGGAGGGTTGATTCAGTACTTC. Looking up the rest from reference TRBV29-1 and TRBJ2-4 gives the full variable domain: SAVISQKPSRDICQRGTSLTIQCQVDSQVTMMFWYRQQPGQSLTLIATANQGSEATYESGFVIDKFPISRPNLTFSTLTVSNMSPEDSSIYLCSVEQGGLIQYFGAGTRLSVL.

CDR3 nucleotide sequence: TGTGCCAGCAGCTTGAGGCAGGGGGCAGGGGAGCAGTACTTC. Protein sequence: CASSLRQGAGEQYF. J is TRBJ2-7 and V is TRBV5-6; 8 bases agree with TRBD1. This CDR3 has 14 residues. Germline V gene data show CDR1 as SGHDT and CDR2 as YYEEEE. The trim removed 1 base at V and 7 bases at J, leaving 7 bases unmatched.

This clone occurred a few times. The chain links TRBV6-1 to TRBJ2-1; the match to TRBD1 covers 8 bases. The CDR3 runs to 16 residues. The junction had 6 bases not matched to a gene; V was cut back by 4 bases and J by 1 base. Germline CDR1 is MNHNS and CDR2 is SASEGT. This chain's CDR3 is CASSGRDRRSYNEQFF. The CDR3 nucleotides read TGTGCCAGCAGTGGGCGGGACAGGCGATCCTACAATGAGCAGTTCTTC.

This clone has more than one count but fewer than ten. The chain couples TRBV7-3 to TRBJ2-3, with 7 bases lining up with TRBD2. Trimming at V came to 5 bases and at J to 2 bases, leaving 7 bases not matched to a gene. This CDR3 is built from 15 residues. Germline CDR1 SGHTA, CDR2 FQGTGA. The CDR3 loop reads CASSLTSSNTDTQYF. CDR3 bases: TGTGCCAGCAGCCTGACTAGCAGCAACACAGATACGCAGTATTTT.

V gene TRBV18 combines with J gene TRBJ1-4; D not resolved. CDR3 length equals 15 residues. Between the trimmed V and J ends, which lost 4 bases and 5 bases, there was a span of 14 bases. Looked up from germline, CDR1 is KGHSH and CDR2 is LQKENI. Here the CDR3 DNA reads TGTGCCAGCTCACTTGGGTACAGCCAGAATGAAAAACTGTTTTTT. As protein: CASSLGYSQNEKLFF.

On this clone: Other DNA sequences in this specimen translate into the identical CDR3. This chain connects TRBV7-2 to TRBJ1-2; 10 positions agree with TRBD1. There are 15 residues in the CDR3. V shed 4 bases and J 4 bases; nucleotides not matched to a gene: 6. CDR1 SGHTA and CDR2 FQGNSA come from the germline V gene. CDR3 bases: TGTGCCAGCAGCTCTTACCGGACAGGGGGCTATGGCTACACCTTC. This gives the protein CASSSYRTGGYGYTF.

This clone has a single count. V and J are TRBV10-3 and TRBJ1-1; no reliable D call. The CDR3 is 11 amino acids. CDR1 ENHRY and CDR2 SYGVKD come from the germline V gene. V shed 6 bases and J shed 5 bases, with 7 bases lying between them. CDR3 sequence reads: CAIRRETEAFF. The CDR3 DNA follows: TGTGCCATCAGGAGGGAGACTGAAGCTTTCTTT.

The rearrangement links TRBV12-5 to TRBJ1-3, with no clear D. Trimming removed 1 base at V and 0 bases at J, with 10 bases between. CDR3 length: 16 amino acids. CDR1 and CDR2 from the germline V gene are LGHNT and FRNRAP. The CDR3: CASGLAGQFSGNTIYF. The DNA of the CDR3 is TGTGCTAGTGGTTTGGCGGGTCAGTTCTCTGGAAACACCATATATTTT.

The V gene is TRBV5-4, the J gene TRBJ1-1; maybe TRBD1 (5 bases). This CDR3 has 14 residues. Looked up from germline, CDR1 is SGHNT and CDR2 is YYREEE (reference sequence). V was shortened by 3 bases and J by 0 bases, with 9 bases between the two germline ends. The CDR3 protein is CASSSGHLNTEAFF. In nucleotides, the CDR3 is TGTGCCAGCAGCTCCGGACACCTGAACACTGAAGCTTTCTTT.

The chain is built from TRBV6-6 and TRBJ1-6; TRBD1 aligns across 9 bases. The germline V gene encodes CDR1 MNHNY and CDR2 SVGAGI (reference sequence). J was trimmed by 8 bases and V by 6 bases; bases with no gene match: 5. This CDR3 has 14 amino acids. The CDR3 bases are TGTGCCAGCAGCCTGGACAGGGGAGATTCACCCCTCCACTTT. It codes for CASSLDRGDSPLHF.